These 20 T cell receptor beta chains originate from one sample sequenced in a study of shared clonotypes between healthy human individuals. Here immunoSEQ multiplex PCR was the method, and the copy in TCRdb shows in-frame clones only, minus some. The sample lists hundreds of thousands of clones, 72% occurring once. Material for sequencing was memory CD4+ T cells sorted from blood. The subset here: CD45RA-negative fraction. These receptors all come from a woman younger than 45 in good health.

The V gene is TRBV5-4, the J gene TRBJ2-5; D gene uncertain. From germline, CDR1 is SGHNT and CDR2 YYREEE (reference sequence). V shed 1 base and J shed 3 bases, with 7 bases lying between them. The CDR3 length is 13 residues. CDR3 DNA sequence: TGTGCCAGCAGCTTGAGTAGTAAAGAGACCCAGTACTTC. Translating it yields CASSLSSKETQYF.

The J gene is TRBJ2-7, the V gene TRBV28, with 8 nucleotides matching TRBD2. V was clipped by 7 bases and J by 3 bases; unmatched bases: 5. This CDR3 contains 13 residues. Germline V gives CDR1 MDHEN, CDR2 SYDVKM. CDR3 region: CASMSGSNYEQYF. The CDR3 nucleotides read TGTGCCAGCATGAGCGGGAGCAACTACGAGCAGTACTTC.

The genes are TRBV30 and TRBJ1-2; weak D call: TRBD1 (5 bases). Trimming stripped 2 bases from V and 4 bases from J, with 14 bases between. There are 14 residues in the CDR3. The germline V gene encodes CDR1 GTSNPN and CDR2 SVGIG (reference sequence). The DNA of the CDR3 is TGTGCCTGGAGTAGGGGTTTTTCGAGCTATGGCTACACCTTC. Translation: CAWSRGFSSYGYTF.

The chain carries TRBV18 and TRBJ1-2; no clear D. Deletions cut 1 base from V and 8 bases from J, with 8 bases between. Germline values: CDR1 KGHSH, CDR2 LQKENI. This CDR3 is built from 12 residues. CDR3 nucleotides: TGTGCCAGCTCACCACTTGGGCAGGGCTACACCTTC. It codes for CASSPLGQGYTF. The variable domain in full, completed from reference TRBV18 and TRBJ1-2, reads NAGVMQNPRHLVRRRGQEARLRCSPMKGHSHVYWYRQLPEEGLKFMVYLQKENIIDESGMPKERFSAEFPKEGPSILRIQQVVRGDSAAYFCASSPLGQGYTFGSGTRLTVV.

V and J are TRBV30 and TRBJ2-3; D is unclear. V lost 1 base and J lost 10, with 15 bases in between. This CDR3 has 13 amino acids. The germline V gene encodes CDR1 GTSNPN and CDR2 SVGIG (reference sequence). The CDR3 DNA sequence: TGTGCCTGGAGTGGAAGGGCGAAGCTAGCGCAGTATTTT. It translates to CAWSGRAKLAQYF. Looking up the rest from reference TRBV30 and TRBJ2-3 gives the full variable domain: SQTIHQWPATLVQPVGSPLSLECTVEGTSNPNLYWYRQAAGRGLQLLFYSVGIGQISSEVPQNLSASRPQDRQFILSSKKLLLSDSGFYLCAWSGRAKLAQYFGPGTRLTVL.

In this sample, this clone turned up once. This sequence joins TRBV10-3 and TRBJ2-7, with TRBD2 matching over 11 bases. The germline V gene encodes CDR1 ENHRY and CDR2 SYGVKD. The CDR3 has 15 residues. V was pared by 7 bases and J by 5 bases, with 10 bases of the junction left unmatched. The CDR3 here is CAITPTSGALDEQYF. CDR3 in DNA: TGTGCCATCACCCCGACTAGCGGGGCCTTAGACGAGCAGTACTTC.

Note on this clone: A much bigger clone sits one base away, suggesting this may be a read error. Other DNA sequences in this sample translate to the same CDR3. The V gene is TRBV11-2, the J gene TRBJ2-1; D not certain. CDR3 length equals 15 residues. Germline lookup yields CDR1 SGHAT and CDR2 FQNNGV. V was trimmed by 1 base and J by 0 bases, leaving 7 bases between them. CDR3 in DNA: TGTGCCAGCAGCTTAGCAGGCAGCTCCTACAATGAGCAGTTCTTC. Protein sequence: CASSLAGSSYNEQFF.

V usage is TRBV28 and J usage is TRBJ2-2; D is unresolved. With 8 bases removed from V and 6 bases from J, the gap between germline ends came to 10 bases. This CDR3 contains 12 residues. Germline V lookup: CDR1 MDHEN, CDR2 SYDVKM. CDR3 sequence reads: CASYTQSGELFF. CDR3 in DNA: TGTGCCAGCTATACCCAGTCCGGGGAGCTGTTTTTT.

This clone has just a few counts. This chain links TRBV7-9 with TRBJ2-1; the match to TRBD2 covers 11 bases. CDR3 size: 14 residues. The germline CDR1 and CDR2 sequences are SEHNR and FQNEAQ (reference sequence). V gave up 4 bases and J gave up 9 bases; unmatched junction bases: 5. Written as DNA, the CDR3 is TGTGCCAGCAGCTCCCCGGGACTAGCGGTTGAGCAGTTCTTC. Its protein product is CASSSPGLAVEQFF.

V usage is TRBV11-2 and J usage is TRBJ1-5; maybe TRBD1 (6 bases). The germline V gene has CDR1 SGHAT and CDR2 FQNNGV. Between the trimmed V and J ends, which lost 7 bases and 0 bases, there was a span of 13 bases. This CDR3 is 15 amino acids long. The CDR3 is CASTRTALSNQPQHF. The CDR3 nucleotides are TGTGCCAGCACCCGGACAGCCCTTAGCAATCAGCCCCAGCATTTT.

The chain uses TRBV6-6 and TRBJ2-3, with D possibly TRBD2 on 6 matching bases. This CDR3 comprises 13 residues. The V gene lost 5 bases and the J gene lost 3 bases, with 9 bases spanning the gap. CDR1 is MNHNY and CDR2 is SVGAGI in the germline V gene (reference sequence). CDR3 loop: CASSKGGTDTQYF. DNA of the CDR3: TGTGCCAGCAGTAAAGGAGGGACAGATACGCAGTATTTT.

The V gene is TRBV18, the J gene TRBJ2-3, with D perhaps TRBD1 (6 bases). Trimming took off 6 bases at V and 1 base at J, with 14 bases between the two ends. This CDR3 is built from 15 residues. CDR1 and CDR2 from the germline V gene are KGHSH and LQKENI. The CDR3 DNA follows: TGTGCCAGCTCTCCAGGGGTATTTGGCACAGATACGCAGTATTTT. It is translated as CASSPGVFGTDTQYF.

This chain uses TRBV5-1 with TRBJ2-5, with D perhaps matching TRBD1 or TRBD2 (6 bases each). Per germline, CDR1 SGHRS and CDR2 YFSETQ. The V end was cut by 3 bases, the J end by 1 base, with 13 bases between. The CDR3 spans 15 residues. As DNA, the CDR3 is TGCGCCAGCAGCTCCGCTTGGGGGGCCCAAGAGACCCAGTACTTC. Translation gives CASSSAWGAQETQYF.

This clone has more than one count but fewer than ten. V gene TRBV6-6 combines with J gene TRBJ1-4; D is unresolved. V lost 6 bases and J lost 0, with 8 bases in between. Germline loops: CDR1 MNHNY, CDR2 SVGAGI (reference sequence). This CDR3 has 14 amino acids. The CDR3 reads CASSAPTTNEKLFF. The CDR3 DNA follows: TGTGCCAGCAGCGCCCCCACAACTAATGAAAAACTGTTTTTT.

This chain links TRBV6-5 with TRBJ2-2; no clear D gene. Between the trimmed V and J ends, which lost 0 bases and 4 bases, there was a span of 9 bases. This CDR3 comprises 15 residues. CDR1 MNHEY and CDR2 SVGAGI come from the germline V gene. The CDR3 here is CASSYSRYFTGELFF. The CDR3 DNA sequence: TGTGCCAGCAGTTACTCGCGTTACTTCACCGGGGAGCTGTTTTTT.

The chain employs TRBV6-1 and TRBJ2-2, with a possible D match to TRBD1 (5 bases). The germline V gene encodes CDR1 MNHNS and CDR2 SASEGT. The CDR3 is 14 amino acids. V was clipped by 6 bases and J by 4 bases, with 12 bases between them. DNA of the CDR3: TGTGCCAGCAGGAGTACAGGTAGCACCGGGGAGCTGTTTTTT. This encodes CASRSTGSTGELFF.

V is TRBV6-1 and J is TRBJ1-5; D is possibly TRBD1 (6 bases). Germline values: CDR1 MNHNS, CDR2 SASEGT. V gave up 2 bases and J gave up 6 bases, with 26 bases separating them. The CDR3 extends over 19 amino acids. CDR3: CASSELAIRRGGAFQPQHF. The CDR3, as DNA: TGTGCCAGCAGTGAACTCGCAATAAGGAGGGGGGGCGCTTTTCAGCCCCAGCATTTT.

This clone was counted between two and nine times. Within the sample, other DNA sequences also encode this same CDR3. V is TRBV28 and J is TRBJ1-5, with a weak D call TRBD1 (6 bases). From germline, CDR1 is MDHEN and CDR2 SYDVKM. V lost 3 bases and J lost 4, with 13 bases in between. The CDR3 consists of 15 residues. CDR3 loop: CASSFAGARNQPQHF. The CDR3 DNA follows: TGTGCCAGCAGTTTCGCGGGGGCACGGAATCAGCCCCAGCATTTT.

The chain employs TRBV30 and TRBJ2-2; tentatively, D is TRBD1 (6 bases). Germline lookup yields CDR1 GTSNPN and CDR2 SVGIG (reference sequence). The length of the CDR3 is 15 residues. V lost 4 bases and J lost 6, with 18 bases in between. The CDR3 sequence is CAWKAIGQLAGELFF. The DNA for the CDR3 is TGTGCCTGGAAGGCTATCGGACAGTTAGCCGGGGAGCTGTTTTTT.

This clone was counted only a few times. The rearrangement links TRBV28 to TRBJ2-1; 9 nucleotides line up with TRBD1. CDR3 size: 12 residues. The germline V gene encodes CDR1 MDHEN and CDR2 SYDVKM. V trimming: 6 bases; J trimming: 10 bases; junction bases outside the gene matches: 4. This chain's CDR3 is CASRTTGGEQFF. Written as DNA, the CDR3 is TGTGCCAGCAGGACTACAGGGGGCGAGCAGTTCTTC.